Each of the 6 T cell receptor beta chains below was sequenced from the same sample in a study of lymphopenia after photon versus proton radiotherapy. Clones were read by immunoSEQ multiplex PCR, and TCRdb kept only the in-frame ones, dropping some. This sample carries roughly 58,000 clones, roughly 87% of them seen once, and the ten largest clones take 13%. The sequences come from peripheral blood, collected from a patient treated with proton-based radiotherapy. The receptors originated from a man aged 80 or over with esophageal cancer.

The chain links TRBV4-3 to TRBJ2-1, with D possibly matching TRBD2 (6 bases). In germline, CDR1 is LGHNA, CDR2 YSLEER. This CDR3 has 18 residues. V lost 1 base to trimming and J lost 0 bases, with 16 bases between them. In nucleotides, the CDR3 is TGCGCCAGCAGCCAAGGGCTAGCGCCTTTGAGCTCCTACAATGAGCAGTTCTTC. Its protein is CASSQGLAPLSSYNEQFF.

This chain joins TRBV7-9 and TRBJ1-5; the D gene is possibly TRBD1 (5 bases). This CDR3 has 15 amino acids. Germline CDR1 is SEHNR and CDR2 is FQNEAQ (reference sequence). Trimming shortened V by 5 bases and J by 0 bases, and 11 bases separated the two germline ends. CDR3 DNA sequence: TGTGCCAGCAGCCCCTTGACAGTTAGCAATCAGCCCCAGCATTTT. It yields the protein CASSPLTVSNQPQHF.

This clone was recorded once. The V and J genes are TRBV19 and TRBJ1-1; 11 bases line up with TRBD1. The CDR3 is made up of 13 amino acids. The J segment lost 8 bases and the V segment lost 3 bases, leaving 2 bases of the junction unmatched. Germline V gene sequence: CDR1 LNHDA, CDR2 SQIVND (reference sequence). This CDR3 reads CASSIRDRGEAFF. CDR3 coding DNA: TGTGCCAGTAGTATCCGGGACAGGGGGGAAGCTTTCTTT.

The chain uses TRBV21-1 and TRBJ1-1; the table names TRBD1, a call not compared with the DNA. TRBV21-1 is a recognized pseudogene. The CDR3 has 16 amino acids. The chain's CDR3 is CASSYLTQTGNTEAFF. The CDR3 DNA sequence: TGTGCCAGCAGCTACCTTACCCAAACAGGGAACACTGAAGCTTTCTTT.

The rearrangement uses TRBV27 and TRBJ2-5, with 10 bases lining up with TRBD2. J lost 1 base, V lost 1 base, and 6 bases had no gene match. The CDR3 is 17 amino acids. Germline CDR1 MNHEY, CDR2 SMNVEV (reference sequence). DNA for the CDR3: TGTGCCAGCAGTTTATTCGGGGGACTAGCGCTCCAAGAGACCCAGTACTTC. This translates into CASSLFGGLALQETQYF.

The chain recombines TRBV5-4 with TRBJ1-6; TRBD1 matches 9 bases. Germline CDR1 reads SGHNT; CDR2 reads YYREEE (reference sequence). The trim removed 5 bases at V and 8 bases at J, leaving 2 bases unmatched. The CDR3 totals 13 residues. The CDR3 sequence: CASSWTGDSPLHF. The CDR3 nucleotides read TGTGCCAGCAGTTGGACAGGGGATTCACCCCTCCACTTT.